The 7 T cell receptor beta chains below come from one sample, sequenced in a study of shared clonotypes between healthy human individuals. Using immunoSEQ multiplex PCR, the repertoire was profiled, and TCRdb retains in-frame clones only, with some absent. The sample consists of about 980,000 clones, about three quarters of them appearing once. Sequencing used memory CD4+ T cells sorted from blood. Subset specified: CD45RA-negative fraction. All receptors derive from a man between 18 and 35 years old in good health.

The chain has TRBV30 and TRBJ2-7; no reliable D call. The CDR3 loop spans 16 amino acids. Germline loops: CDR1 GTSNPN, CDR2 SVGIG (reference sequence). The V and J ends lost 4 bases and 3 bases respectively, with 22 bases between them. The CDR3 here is CAWTQAARNLGYEQYF. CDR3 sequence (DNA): TGTGCCTGGACCCAAGCAGCCAGGAATCTCGGCTACGAGCAGTACTTC.

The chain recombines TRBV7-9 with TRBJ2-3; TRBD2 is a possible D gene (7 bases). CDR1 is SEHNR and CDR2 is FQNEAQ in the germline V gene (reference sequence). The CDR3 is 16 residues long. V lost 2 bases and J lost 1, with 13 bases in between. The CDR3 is CASSLYVGGRTDTQYF. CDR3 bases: TGTGCCAGCAGCTTATACGTCGGGGGGCGCACAGATACGCAGTATTTT. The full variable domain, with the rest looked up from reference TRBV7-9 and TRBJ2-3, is DTGVSQNPRHKITKRGQNVTFRCDPISEHNRLYWYRQTLGQGPEFLTYFQNEAQLEKSRLLSDRFSAERPKGSFSTLEIQRTEQGDSAMYLCASSLYVGGRTDTQYFGPGTRLTVL.

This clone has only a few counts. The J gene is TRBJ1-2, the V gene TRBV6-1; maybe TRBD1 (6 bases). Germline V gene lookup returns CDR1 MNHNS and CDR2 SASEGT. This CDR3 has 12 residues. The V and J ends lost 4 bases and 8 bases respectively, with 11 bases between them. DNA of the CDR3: TGTGCCAGCAGTGGACAGGTTTGGGGCTACACCTTC. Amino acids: CASSGQVWGYTF.

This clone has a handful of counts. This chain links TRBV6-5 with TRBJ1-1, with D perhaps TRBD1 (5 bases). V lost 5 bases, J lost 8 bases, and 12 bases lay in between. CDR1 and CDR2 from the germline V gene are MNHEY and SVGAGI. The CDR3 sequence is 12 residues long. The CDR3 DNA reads TGTGCCAGCAGTACCGCAAACAGGGAAGCTTTCTTT. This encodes CASSTANREAFF.

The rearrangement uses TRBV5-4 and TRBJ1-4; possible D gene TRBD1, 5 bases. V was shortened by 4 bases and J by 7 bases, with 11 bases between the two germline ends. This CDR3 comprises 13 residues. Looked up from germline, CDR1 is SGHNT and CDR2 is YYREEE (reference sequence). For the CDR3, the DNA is TGTGCCAGCAGCGCCAGGGTGGGTGAAAAACTGTTTTTT. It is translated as CASSARVGEKLFF.

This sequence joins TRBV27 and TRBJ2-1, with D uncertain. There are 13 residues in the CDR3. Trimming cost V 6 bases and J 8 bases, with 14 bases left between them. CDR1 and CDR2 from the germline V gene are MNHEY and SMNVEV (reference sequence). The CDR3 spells CASSRSARYEQFF. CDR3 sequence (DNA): TGTGCCAGCAGCCGATCCGCTAGATATGAGCAGTTCTTC.

CDR3: CASSELTGGSYEQYF. In DNA form, the CDR3 reads TGTGCCAGCAGTGAGCTAACCGGGGGCTCCTACGAGCAGTACTTC. The chain recombines TRBV2 with TRBJ2-7, with D perhaps matching TRBD2 (6 bases). Germline V gene lookup returns CDR1 SNHLY and CDR2 FYNNEI. The length of the CDR3 is 15 residues. Trimming took 3 bases from V and 0 from J, leaving 12 bases between them.